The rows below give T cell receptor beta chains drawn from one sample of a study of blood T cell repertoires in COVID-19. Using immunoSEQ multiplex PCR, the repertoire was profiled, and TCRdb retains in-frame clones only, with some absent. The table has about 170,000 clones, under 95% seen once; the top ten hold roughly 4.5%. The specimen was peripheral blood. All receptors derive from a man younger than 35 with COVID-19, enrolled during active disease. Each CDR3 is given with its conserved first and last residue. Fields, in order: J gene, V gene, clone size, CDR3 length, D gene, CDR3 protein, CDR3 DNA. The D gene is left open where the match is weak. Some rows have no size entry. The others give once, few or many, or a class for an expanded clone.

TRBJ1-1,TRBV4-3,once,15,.,CASSQTGLGDTEAFF,TGCGCCAGCAGCCAAACCGGGCTCGGGGACACTGAAGCTTTCTTT
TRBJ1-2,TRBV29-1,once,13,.,CSVDAANVGGYTF,TGCAGCGTTGATGCGGCTAACGTCGGCGGCTACACCTTC
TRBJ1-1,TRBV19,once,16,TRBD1,CASSHPGQGAGTEAFF,TGTGCCAGTAGCCACCCGGGACAGGGGGCGGGAACTGAAGCTTTCTTT
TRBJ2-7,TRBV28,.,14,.,CASFQKSGAYEQYF,TGTGCCAGCTTTCAGAAGTCAGGGGCCTACGAGCAGTACTTC
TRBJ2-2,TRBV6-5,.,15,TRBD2,CASRGSGTNTGELFF,TGTGCCAGCAGGGGGAGCGGGACGAACACCGGGGAGCTGTTTTTT
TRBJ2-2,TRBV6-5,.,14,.,CASSSPERAGELFF,TGTGCCAGCAGCTCCCCGGAGCGGGCCGGGGAGCTGTTTTTT
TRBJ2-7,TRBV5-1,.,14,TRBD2,CASSFSGSLYEQYF,TGCGCCAGCAGCTTTAGCGGGAGCCTCTACGAGCAGTACTTC
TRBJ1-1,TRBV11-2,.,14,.,CASSLVGGGTEAFF,TGTGCCAGCAGCTTAGTCGGGGGGGGCACTGAAGCTTTCTTT
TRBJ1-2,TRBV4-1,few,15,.,CASSQDGRGSYGYTF,TGCGCCAGCAGCCAAGATGGGAGGGGGAGCTATGGCTACACCTTC
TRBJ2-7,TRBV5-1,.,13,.,CASSLEPIYEQYF,TGCGCCAGCAGCTTGGAGCCGATTTACGAGCAGTACTTC
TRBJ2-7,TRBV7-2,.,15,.,CASSLGVVETYEQYF,TGTGCCAGCAGCTTAGGCGTAGTCGAAACCTACGAGCAGTACTTC
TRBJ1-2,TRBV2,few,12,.,CASSEQFYGYTF,TGTGCCAGCAGTGAACAGTTCTATGGCTACACCTTC
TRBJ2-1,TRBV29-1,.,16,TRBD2,CSVDRSSGRAYNEQFF,TGCAGCGTTGACAGAAGTAGCGGGAGGGCTTACAATGAGCAGTTCTTC
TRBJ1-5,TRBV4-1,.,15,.,CASSQVPGGNQPQHF,TGCGCCAGCAGCCAAGTACCAGGTGGCAATCAGCCCCAGCATTTT
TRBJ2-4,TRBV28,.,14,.,CASSPDAIFNIQYF,TGTGCCAGCAGCCCTGATGCGATTTTTAACATTCAGTACTTC
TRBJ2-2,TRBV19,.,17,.,CASIGVSERANTGELFF,TGTGCCAGTATCGGGGTTAGCGAGAGGGCCAACACCGGGGAGCTGTTTTTT
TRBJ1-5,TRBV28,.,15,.,CASSLSAGGNQPQHF,TGTGCCAGCAGTTTATCGGCAGGGGGCAATCAGCCCCAGCATTTT
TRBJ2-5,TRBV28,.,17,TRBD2,CASTLFPPGQGGETQYF,TGTGCCAGCACTCTCTTTCCCCCGGGGCAGGGAGGGGAGACCCAGTACTTC
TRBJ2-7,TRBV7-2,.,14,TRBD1,CASSFLQGLGEQYF,TGTGCCAGCAGCTTTCTACAGGGGTTAGGCGAGCAGTACTTC
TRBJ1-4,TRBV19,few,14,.,CASSIPGSDEKLLF,TGTGCCAGTAGTATACCGGGGAGCGATGAAAAACTGCTTTTT
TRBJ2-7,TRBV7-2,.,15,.,CASSLVRDGGYEQYF,TGTGCCAGCAGCTTAGTCCGGGACGGGGGATACGAGCAGTACTTC
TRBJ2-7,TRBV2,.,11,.,CASKDTYEQYF,TGTGCCAGCAAGGACACGTACGAGCAGTACTTC
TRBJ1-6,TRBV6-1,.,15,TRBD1,CASSEVAGGNSPLHF,TGTGCCAGCAGTGAAGTGGCAGGGGGTAATTCACCCCTCCACTTT
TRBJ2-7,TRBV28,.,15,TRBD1,CASTRGDRGLYEQYF,TGTGCCAGCACCCGGGGCGACAGGGGGCTTTACGAGCAGTACTTC
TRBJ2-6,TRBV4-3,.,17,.,CASSQPAGNSGANVLTF,TGCGCCAGCAGCCAACCCGCGGGGAACTCTGGGGCCAACGTCCTGACTTTC
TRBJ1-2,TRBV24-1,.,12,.,CATSQTNYGYTF,TGTGCCACCAGCCAGACTAACTATGGCTACACCTTC
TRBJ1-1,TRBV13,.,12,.,CASKAVNTEAFF,TGTGCCAGCAAAGCCGTGAACACTGAAGCTTTCTTT
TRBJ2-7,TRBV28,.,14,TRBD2,CASRLAGSSYEQYF,TGTGCCAGCAGGTTAGCGGGGAGCTCCTACGAGCAGTACTTC
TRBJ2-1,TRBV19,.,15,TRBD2,CASSILAGVVYEQFF,TGTGCCAGTAGTATTCTCGCGGGAGTCGTGTACGAGCAGTTCTTC
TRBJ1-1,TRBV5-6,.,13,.,CASSLLGNTEAFF,TGTGCCAGCAGCTTGCTAGGGAACACTGAAGCTTTCTTT
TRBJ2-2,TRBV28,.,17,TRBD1,CASSVQGIFRNTGELFF,TGTGCCAGCAGCGTACAGGGGATCTTTCGGAACACCGGGGAGCTGTTTTTT
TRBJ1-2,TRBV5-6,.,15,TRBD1,CASSAGQGATRGYTF,TGTGCCAGCAGCGCCGGACAGGGGGCGACGCGTGGCTACACCTTC
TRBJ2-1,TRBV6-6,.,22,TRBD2,CASSLLPRFPGLAGGPRNEQFF,TGTGCCAGCAGTCTTTTACCGCGCTTTCCGGGACTAGCGGGAGGGCCGAGGAATGAGCAGTTCTTC
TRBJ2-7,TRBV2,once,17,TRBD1,CASSRTTDREVSYEQYF,TGTGCCAGCAGTCGAACTACCGACAGGGAAGTATCCTACGAGCAGTACTTC
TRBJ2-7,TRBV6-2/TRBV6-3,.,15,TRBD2,CASSKTSGRADEQYF,TGTGCCAGCAGTAAAACTAGCGGGAGGGCCGATGAGCAGTACTTC
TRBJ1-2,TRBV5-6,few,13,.,CASSFRGVYGYTF,TGTGCCAGCAGCTTTCGGGGTGTCTATGGCTACACCTTC
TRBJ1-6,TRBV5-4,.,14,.,CASSLGQGNSPLHF,TGTGCCAGCAGCTTGGGGCAGGGCAATTCACCCCTCCACTTT
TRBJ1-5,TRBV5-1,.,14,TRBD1,CASSVRQGDQPQHF,TGCGCCAGCAGCGTGCGACAGGGGGATCAGCCCCAGCATTTT
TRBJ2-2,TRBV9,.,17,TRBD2,CASSVRASGSYTGELFF,TGTGCCAGCAGCGTAAGGGCTAGCGGGAGTTACACCGGGGAGCTGTTTTTT
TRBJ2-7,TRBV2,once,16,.,CASRASGGQSTYEQYF,TGTGCCAGCAGGGCGTCGGGCGGGCAATCTACCTACGAGCAGTACTTC
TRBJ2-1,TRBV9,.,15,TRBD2,CASSVGGRADNEQFF,TGTGCCAGCAGCGTAGGTGGGAGGGCCGACAATGAGCAGTTCTTC
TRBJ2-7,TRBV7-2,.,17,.,CASSLESGRGSTYEQYF,TGTGCCAGCAGCTTAGAGTCGGGCAGGGGATCAACCTACGAGCAGTACTTC
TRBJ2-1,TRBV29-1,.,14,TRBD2,CSVEISGRPNEQFF,TGCAGCGTTGAGATTAGCGGGAGGCCCAATGAGCAGTTCTTC
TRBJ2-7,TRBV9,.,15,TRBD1,CASSRWDRRFDEQYF,TGTGCCAGCAGCAGATGGGACAGGCGCTTTGACGAGCAGTACTTC
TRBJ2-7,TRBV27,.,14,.,CASSLSGANYEQYF,TGTGCCAGCAGTTTATCGGGGGCCAACTACGAGCAGTACTTC
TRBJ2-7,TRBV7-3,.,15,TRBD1,CASSITGTGFYEQYF,TGTGCCAGCAGCATCACCGGGACAGGGTTCTACGAGCAGTACTTC
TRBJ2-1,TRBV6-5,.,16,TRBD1,CASSYSRTGGYNEQFF,TGTGCCAGCAGTTACTCAAGGACAGGGGGGTACAATGAGCAGTTCTTC
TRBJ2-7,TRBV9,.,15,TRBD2,CASSPSGSPPGEQYF,TGTGCCAGCAGCCCAAGCGGGAGCCCCCCGGGAGAGCAGTACTTC
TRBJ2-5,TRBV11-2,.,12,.,CASSFYQETQYF,TGTGCCAGCAGCTTCTACCAAGAGACCCAGTACTTC